This TCR beta chain is from a study of long-term antiretroviral therapy in people with HIV. Study outcomes and limitations: Clones that had undergone expansion before ART prevailed in the repertoire throughout all time points. Post-ART diversity increased but stayed below transplant donor controls. HIV repertoires had narrower CDR3 length ranges than controls.

V was clipped by 5 bases and J by 0 bases; unmatched bases: 6. CDR1 and CDR2 (germline): SGHVS, FQNEAQ. This CDR3 is 15 amino acids long. The study used samples holding about 0.9-10 million cryopreserved PBMC before DNA extraction. An immunoSEQ assay, version v3.0, was performed at survey level. TCRdb's table, derived via immunoSEQ multiplex PCR, lists solely in-frame clones and lacks some. Here the sample spans roughly 40,000 clones, roughly 90% being singletons. A remark on this clone: Its antigen remains unidentified.

Specimen: unsorted PBMCs, collected just before starting antiretroviral therapy. This clonotype was obtained from a woman between 18 and 30 years old with HIV. The rearrangement joins TRBV7-8 to TRBJ1-1, with TRBD1 identical over 7 bases. This CDR3 reads CASSPRDSLNTEAFF. DNA of the CDR3: TGTGCCAGCAGCCCCCGGGACAGCTTGAACACTGAAGCTTTCTTT.